This is a list of T cell receptor beta chains from one sample in a study of T cell changes during pregnancy in multiple sclerosis. Using immunoSEQ multiplex PCR, the repertoire was profiled, and TCRdb retains in-frame clones only, with some absent. The table lists 65,000 to 80,000 clones, more than 90% of them singletons. Sequencing used CD4+ T cells from peripheral blood mononuclear cells, obtained before pregnancy. The receptors were gathered from a female donor with multiple sclerosis, enrolled in a pregnancy study. The CDR3 runs from the conserved cysteine through the conserved F or W. A D gene is named only where the DNA matches it firmly. For some rows the clone size is stated as once, few or many, or as a class when expanded; others skip it.

clone_size,v_call,j_call,d_call,cdr3_nt,cdr3_aa
-,TRBV6-1,TRBJ2-7,-,TGTGCCAGCAGTGAATATAGGGGGATCCTGGGCGAGCAGTACTTC,CASSEYRGILGEQYF
-,TRBV30,TRBJ2-7,-,TGTGCCTGGAGTTCCGGGACCTACGAGCAGTACTTC,CAWSSGTYEQYF
-,TRBV6-6,TRBJ2-7,TRBD2,TGTGCCAGCACTCCTAGCGGGGAGTACGAGCAGTACTTC,CASTPSGEYEQYF
-,TRBV5-1,TRBJ2-5,-,TGCGCCAGCAGCTTGGTAGTGGGAGCCCAAGAGACCCAGTACTTC,CASSLVVGAQETQYF
-,TRBV6-1,TRBJ2-7,-,TGTGCCAGCAGTGAAATCAGTTTTAGCGGCGAGCAGTACTTC,CASSEISFSGEQYF
-,TRBV30,TRBJ1-2,-,TGTGCCTGGAGGATCGGGGTGAGAAACTATGGCTACACCTTC,CAWRIGVRNYGYTF
-,TRBV28,TRBJ2-1,TRBD2,TGTGCCAGCTGCGACCCGGGACTAGCCTACAATGAGCAGTTCTTC,CASCDPGLAYNEQFF
-,TRBV2,TRBJ2-1,-,TGTGCCAGCATGGCTAGCCGCTACAATGAGCAGTTCTTC,CASMASRYNEQFF
-,TRBV6-1,TRBJ2-1,-,TGTGCCAGCAGTGCATTGTTCAGCTCCTACAATGAGCAGTTCTTC,CASSALFSSYNEQFF
-,TRBV6-5,TRBJ1-5,TRBD1,TGTGCCAGCAGTCGAGGGACAGGGGGCCAGCCCCAGCATTTT,CASSRGTGGQPQHF
-,TRBV10-3,TRBJ1-1,TRBD1,TGTGCCATCAGTACCAGACAGGGAGACACTGAAGCTTTCTTT,CAISTRQGDTEAFF
-,TRBV6-5,TRBJ2-3,-,TGTGCCAGCAAGAAAGCTAGCACAGATACGCAGTATTTT,CASKKASTDTQYF
-,TRBV6-1,TRBJ1-4,-,TGTGCCAGCAGTGAACAGGGAAGGTTCGAAAAACTGTTTTTT,CASSEQGRFEKLFF
-,TRBV27,TRBJ2-7,TRBD2,TGTGCCAGCAGTTCGGGACTAGCGGGAGGGCCGTTCGGAGAGCAGTACTTC,CASSSGLAGGPFGEQYF
-,TRBV5-1,TRBJ2-5,-,TGCGCCAGCAGCTTGGATGGGAGACTCGAGACCCAGTACTTC,CASSLDGRLETQYF
-,TRBV2,TRBJ1-1,-,TGTGCCAGCAGTGCACTGGGGCTGAACACTGAAGCTTTCTTT,CASSALGLNTEAFF
-,TRBV5-1,TRBJ2-1,-,TGCGCCAGCAGCTGGAGGGGGGCTAGCGGAGGGGTCGATGAGCAGTTCTTC,CASSWRGASGGVDEQFF
-,TRBV5-8,TRBJ2-3,-,TGTGCCAGCAGCTTGAAGCGGAGCACAGATACGCAGTATTTT,CASSLKRSTDTQYF
-,TRBV2,TRBJ2-5,TRBD1,TGTGCCAGCAGTGAAACGGCGGGGACAGGCGAGACCCAGTACTTC,CASSETAGTGETQYF
-,TRBV5-6,TRBJ2-1,TRBD2,TGTGCCAGCAGCTCTATCAGCGGGAGCTATGAGCAGTTCTTC,CASSSISGSYEQFF
-,TRBV5-1,TRBJ2-1,-,TGCGCCAGCAGCTTGTCGACTGCCGACTCCTACAATGAGCAGTTCTTC,CASSLSTADSYNEQFF
-,TRBV7-2,TRBJ1-6,-,TGTGCCAGCAGCAGTGGTGTGCCAGATTCACCCCTCCACTTT,CASSSGVPDSPLHF
few,TRBV11-1,TRBJ2-7,-,TGTGCCAGCAGCCTTCGACAGGACCCCTACGAGCAGTACTTC,CASSLRQDPYEQYF
-,TRBV5-8,TRBJ2-5,TRBD2,TGTGCCAGCAGCTTAGCCGGGACTAGCGTTCCGTTCCCTCGGTACTTC,CASSLAGTSVPFPRYF
-,TRBV4-1,TRBJ1-1,TRBD1,TGCGCCAGCAGCCAAGAAATGGTAACAGGGGGCCAGGCTGAAGCTTTCTTT,CASSQEMVTGGQAEAFF
-,TRBV13,TRBJ2-5,TRBD2,TGTGCCAGCAGCTTACCGCTGCGCGGGGGGCCAAGAGAGACCCAGTACTTC,CASSLPLRGGPRETQYF
-,TRBV5-1,TRBJ1-4,-,TGCGCCAGCAGCCCGACTATTGAGGGTTATGAAAAACTGTTTTTT,CASSPTIEGYEKLFF
-,TRBV27,TRBJ2-5,TRBD1,TGTGCCAGCAGCCGCGGGACAGGAGGTGGAGAGGAGACCCAGTACTTC,CASSRGTGGGEETQYF
-,TRBV7-2,TRBJ2-2,-,TGTGCCAGCAGCTTAGGACCACCGGGAGCACCCACCGGGGAGCTGTTTTTT,CASSLGPPGAPTGELFF
-,TRBV6-5,TRBJ1-1,-,TGTGCCAGCAGGAACCACAGGGTAGAAGCTTTCTTT,CASRNHRVEAFF
-,TRBV19,TRBJ2-1,-,TGTGCCAGCAATAAACAGGGCCAGGGGCAGTTCTTC,CASNKQGQGQFF
-,TRBV29-1,TRBJ2-7,TRBD1,TGCAGCGTTCGTAAGGACAGGGGGTCCTACGAGCAGTACTTC,CSVRKDRGSYEQYF
once,TRBV11-1,TRBJ2-7,TRBD1,TGTGCCAGCAGCTCCCGACAGGGAGACTACGAGCAGTACTTC,CASSSRQGDYEQYF
-,TRBV18,TRBJ1-5,-,TGTGCCAGCTCACCTTCGGGACGGGAGACCAATCAGCCCCAGCATTTT,CASSPSGRETNQPQHF
-,TRBV11-2,TRBJ2-7,-,TGTGCCAGCAGCCTAGCAGCAGGCTTCGAGCAGTACTTC,CASSLAAGFEQYF
-,TRBV21-1,TRBJ2-5,-,TGTGCCAGCAGCAAAGTGGGGGGGGAGACCCAGTACTTC,CASSKVGGETQYF
-,TRBV28,TRBJ1-4,-,TGTGCCAGCACGGGACACCGCACACCCGGGCCGCCCCTGGAAAAACTGTTTTTT,CASTGHRTPGPPLEKLFF
-,TRBV19,TRBJ1-2,TRBD1,TGTGCCAGTAGATGGACAGGGCAGGATGGCTACACCTTC,CASRWTGQDGYTF
-,TRBV19,TRBJ1-5,-,TGTGCCAGTAGTATTAACAATCAGCCCCAGCATTTT,CASSINNQPQHF
-,TRBV5-1,TRBJ1-6,TRBD1,TGCGCCAGCAGCCTGCTGGGACAGGGAAATTCACCCCTCCACTTT,CASSLLGQGNSPLHF
-,TRBV19,TRBJ1-5,TRBD1,TGTGCCAGTAGTATCTCCAGGGGGAGCAATCAGCCCCAGCATTTT,CASSISRGSNQPQHF
-,TRBV28,TRBJ2-3,TRBD1,TGTGCCAGCAGGGTGCGGGACAGGGGTGTGGATACGCAGTATTTT,CASRVRDRGVDTQYF
-,TRBV5-6,TRBJ2-1,-,TGTGCCAGCAGGGGGGGGCTCTGGGATTCCGCTGGGCAGTTCTTC,CASRGGLWDSAGQFF
-,TRBV5-1,TRBJ2-3,TRBD2,TGCGCCAGCAGCCCTGGACTAGCGGGAGGGCCTTTTCCGGATACGCAGTATTTT,CASSPGLAGGPFPDTQYF
-,TRBV7-9,TRBJ2-3,TRBD2,TGTGCCAGCAGCTTCGGGGGGGGACTAGCGCTAGATACGCAGTATTTT,CASSFGGGLALDTQYF
-,TRBV27,TRBJ2-2,TRBD1,TGTGCCAGCAGTTCCTACAGGGGGCCTGGCACCGGGGAGCTGTTTTTT,CASSSYRGPGTGELFF
-,TRBV11-2,TRBJ2-1,TRBD2,TGTGCCAGCAGCTTAGTTATGGCCAGCGGGGGCGGTGAGCAGTTCTTC,CASSLVMASGGGEQFF
-,TRBV28,TRBJ2-3,-,TGTGCCATCAAGGGGACAGACGGACTAAATACGCAGTATTTT,CAIKGTDGLNTQYF
-,TRBV9,TRBJ2-7,-,TGTGCCAGCAGCGTAGATTTCCGCTACGAGCAGTACTTC,CASSVDFRYEQYF
-,TRBV7-3,TRBJ1-2,TRBD1,TGTGCCAGCAGCTTGGGACAGGGCAAAAATGGCTACACCTTC,CASSLGQGKNGYTF